This TCR beta chain came from a study of T cells after yellow fever vaccination. This clonotype was found a few times. In TCRdb, the 5' RACE reads were re-called with MiXCR into one record per CDR3 protein. This table holds some 560,000 distinct CDR3 sequences, roughly a sixth found once. Germline lookup yields CDR1 LNHDA and CDR2 SQIVND (reference sequence). CDR3 size: 15 residues. Trimming removed 6 bases at V and 4 bases at J, with 13 bases between. The TCR originated in a man between 18 and 29 years old who received the YFV17D yellow fever vaccine. Here the sequenced sample was PBMCs, taken 5 days after the first yellow fever vaccination. The chain carries TRBV19 and TRBJ2-6; D is possibly TRBD1 (6 bases). The CDR3 coding sequence is TGTGCCAGTAGGTTGGACAGTTCAGGGGCCAACGTCCTGACTTTC. Translated: CASRLDSSGANVLTF. The entire variable domain, with the rest obtained from reference TRBV19 and TRBJ2-6, is as follows: DGGITQSPKYLFRKEGQNVTLSCEQNLNHDAMYWYRQDPGQGLRLIYYSQIVNDFQKGDIAEGYSVSREKKESFPLTVTSAQKNPTAFYLCASRLDSSGANVLTFGAGSRLTVL.